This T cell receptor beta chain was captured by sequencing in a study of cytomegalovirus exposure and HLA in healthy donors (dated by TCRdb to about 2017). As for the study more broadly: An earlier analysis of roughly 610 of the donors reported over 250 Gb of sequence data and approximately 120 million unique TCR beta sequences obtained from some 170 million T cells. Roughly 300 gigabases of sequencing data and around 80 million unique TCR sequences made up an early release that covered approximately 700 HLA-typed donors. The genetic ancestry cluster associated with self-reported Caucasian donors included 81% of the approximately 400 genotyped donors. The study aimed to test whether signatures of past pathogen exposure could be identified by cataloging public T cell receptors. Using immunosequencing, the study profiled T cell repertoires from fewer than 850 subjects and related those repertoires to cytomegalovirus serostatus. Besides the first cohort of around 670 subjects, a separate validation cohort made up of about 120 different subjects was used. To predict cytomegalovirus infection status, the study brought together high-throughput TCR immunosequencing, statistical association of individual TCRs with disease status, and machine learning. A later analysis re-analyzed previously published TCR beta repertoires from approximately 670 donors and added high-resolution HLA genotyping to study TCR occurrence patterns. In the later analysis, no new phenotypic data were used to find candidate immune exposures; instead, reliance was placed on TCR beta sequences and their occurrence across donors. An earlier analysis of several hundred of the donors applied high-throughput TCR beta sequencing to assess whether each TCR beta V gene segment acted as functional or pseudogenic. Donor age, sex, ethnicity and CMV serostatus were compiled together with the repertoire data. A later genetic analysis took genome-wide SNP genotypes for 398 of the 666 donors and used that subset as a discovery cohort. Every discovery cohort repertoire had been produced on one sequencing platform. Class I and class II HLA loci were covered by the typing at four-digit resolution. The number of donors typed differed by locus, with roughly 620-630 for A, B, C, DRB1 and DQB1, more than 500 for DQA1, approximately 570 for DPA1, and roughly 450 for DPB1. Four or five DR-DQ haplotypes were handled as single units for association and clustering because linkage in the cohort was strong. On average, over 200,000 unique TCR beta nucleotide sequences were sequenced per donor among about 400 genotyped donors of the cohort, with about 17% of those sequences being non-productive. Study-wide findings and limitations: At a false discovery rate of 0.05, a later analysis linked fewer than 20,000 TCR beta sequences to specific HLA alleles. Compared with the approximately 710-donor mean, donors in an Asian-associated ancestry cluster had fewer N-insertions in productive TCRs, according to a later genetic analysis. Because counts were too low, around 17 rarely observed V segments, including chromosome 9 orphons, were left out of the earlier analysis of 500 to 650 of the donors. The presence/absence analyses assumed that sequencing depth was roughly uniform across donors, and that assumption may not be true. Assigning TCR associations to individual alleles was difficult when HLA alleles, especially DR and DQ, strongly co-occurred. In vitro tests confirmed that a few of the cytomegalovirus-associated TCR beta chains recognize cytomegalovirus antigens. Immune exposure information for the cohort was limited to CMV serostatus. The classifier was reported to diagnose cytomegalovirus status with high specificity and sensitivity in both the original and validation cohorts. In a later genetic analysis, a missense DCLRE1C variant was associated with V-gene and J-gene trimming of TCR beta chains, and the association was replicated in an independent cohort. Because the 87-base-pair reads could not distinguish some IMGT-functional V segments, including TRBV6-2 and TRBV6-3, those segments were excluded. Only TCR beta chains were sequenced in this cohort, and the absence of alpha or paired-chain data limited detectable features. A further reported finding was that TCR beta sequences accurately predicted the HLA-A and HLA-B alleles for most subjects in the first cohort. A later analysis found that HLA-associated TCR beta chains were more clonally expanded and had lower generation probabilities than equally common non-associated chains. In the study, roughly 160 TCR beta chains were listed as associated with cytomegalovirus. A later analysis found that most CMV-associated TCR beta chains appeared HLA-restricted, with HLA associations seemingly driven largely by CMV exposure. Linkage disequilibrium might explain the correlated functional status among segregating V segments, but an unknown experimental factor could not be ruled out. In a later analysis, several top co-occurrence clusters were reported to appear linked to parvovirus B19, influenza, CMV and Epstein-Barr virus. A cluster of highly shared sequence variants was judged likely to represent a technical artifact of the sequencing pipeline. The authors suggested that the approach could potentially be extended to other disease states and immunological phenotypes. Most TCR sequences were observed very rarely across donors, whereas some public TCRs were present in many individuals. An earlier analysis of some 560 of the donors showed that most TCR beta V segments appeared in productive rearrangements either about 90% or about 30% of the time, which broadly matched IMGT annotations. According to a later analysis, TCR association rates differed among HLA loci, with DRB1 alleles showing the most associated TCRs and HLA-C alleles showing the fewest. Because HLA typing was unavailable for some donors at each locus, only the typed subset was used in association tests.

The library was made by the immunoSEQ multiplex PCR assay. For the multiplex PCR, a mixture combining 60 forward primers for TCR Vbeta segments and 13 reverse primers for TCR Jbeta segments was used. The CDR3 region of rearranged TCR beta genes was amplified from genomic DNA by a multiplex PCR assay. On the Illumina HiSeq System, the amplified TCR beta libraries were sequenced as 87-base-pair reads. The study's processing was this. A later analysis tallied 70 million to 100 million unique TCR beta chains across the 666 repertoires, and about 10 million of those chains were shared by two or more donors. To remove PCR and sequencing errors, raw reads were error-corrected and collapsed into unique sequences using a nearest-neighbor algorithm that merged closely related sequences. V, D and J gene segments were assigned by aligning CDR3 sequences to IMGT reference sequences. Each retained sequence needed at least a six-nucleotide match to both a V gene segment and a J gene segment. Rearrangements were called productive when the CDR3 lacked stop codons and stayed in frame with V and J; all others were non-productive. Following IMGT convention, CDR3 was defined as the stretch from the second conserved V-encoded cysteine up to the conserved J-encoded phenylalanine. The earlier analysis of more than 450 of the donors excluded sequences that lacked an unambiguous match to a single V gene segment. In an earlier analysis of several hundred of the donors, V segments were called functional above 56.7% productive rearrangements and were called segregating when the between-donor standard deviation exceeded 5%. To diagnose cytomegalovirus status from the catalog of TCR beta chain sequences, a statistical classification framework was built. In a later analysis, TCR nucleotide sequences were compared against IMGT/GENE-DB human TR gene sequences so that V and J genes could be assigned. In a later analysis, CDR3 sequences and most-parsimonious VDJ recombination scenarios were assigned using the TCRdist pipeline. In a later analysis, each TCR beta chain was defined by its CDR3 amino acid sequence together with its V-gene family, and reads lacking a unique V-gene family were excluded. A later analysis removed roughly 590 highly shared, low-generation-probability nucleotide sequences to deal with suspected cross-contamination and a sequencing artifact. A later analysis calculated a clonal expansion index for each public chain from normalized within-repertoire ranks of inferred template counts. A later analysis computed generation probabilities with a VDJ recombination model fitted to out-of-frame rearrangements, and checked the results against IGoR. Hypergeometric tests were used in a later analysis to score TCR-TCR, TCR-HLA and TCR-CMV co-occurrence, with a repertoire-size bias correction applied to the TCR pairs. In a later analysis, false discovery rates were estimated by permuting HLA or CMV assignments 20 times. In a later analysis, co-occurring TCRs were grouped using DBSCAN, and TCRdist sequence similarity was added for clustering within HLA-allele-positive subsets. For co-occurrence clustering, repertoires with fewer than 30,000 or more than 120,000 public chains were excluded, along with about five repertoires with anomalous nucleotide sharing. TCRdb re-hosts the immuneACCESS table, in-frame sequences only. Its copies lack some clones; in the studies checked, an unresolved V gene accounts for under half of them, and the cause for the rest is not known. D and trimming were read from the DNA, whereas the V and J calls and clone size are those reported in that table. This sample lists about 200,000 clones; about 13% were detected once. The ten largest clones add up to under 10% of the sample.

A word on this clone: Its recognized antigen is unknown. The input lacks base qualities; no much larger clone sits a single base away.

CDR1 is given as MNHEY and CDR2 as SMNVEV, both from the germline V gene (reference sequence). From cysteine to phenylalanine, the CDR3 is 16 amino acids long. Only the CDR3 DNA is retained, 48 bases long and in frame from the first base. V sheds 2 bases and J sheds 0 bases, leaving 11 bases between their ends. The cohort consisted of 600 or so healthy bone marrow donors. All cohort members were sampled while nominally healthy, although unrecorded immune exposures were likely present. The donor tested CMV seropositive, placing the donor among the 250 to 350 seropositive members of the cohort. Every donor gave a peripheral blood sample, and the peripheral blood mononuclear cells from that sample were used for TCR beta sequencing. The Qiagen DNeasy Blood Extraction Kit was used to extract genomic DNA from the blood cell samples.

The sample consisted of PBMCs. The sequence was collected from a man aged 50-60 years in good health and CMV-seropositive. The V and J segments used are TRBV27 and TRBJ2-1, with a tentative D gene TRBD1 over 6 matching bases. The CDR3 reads CASSLEGGISYNEQFF. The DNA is TGTGCCAGCAGTTTAGAAGGGGGAATCTCCTACAATGAGCAGTTCTTC.